This TCR beta chain was found in a study of cytomegalovirus exposure and HLA in healthy donors. Findings and limits, study-wide: Prior analysis indicated that the majority of TCR beta V segments exhibited productivity approximately 90% or approximately 30% of the time.

Notes on this clone: Antigen unknown.

V was clipped by 3 bases and J by 2 bases, with 10 bases between them. The CDR3 is 14 residues long. CDR1 is WSHSY, CDR2 SAAADI, per germline. Both 60 Vbeta primers and 13 Jbeta primers went into the PCR. Sequencing was performed with immunoSEQ multiplex PCR; in TCRdb, only in-frame clones are kept and a portion is missing. The data contain 90,000 to 100,000 clones, over 65% of them singletons. Although they were nominally healthy when sampled, donors likely had unrecorded immune exposures. This chain links TRBV10-2 with TRBJ2-5, with a possible D match to TRBD1 (6 bases). The TCR was taken from a man aged 55-75 years in good health and CMV-seropositive. The specimen was PBMCs. For the CDR3, the DNA is TGCGCCAGCAGTGATGGGGGCTTTCAAGAGACCCAGTACTTC. Protein sequence: CASSDGGFQETQYF.